This T cell receptor beta chain was obtained from a study of graft-versus-host responses after intestinal transplantation. Study-wide background: In this cohort, recipients had multivisceral, liver-intestinal, or isolated intestinal transplants. Each recipient received anti-thymocyte globulin induction, then tacrolimus and steroids for 3 to 4 years.

Notes on this clone: Its matching antigen is unknown.

Germline-derived CDR1 and CDR2 are LNHDA and SQIVND (reference sequence). Trimming removed 6 bases at V and 1 base at J, with 15 bases between. This CDR3 is 15 amino acids long. Repertoires were generated with immunoSEQ multiplex PCR, while TCRdb's copy carries only in-frame clones and drops some. The sample consists of 85,000 to 100,000 clones, 90% to 95% of them appearing once. V gene TRBV19 combines with J gene TRBJ2-5; D is possibly TRBD2 (5 bases). The origin of this receptor is a human donor who received an intestinal transplant. The source material was unstimulated CD8+ T cells sorted from spleen or lymph node cells, sampled before intestinal transplant. CDR3 coding DNA: TGTGCCAGTAGCCCAATGGGAGACCGCCAAGAGACCCAGTACTTC. It encodes CASSPMGDRQETQYF. The entire variable domain, with the rest obtained from reference TRBV19 and TRBJ2-5, is as follows: DGGITQSPKYLFRKEGQNVTLSCEQNLNHDAMYWYRQDPGQGLRLIYYSQIVNDFQKGDIAEGYSVSREKKESFPLTVTSAQKNPTAFYLCASSPMGDRQETQYFGPGTRLLVL.